This T cell receptor (beta chain) was sequenced for a study of cytomegalovirus exposure and HLA in healthy donors. About this clone: Its antigen is undetermined.

From germline, CDR1 is MNHEY and CDR2 SMNVEV (reference sequence). CDR3 length equals 13 residues. Unmatched junction bases numbered 1, after V lost 4 bases and J lost 4 bases. The study, taken as a whole, reports: For most TCR beta V segments, an earlier analysis put the productive rate at about 87% or about 30% of the time. Of the V segments, some could not be distinguished, including TRBV6-2 and TRBV6-3, and were excluded.

Researchers ran the PCR with 60 Vbeta and 13 Jbeta primers. Per the study methods: In a later analysis, the count reached tens of millions of unique TCR beta chains, with about 9.9 million shared. TCRdb keeps only in-frame clones here, not all; method: immunoSEQ multiplex PCR. From that table come the V and J calls and clone size; the DNA was used to work out D and trimming. The table has 120,000 or so clones, 80% seen once. It was healthy bone marrow donors who served as donors. The rearrangement links TRBV27 to TRBJ1-2; 9 bases agree with TRBD1. This sequence was found in a man younger than 45 in good health and CMV-seronegative. The specimen sequenced was PBMCs. The CDR3 sequence is CASSSGQGYGYTF. The DNA of the CDR3 is TGTGCCAGCAGTTCGGGACAGGGCTATGGCTACACCTTC.